This T cell receptor (beta chain) originates from a study of shared clonotypes between healthy human individuals. Findings and caveats of the study: Shared across several donors were roughly 4.7% of the naive CD4 clonotypes.

Concerning this clone itself: The target antigen is unknown. This sample includes further DNA sequences coding for the same CDR3.

This CDR3 comprises 15 residues. V was shortened by 4 bases and J by 0 bases, with 10 bases between the two germline ends. CDR1 and CDR2 from the germline V gene are MNHNS and SASEGT. As processed by the authors: Filtering was not the same, since immunoSEQ gave junction-only sequences without quality scores. Here immunoSEQ multiplex PCR was the method, and the copy in TCRdb shows in-frame clones only, minus some. V and J calls and clone size come straight from that table; D and trimming were deduced from the DNA. This table holds roughly 1 million clones, around three quarters found once. This chain uses TRBV6-1 with TRBJ1-3; unclear D gene. Sequenced material: memory CD4+ T cells from PBMCs. Subset given: CD45RA-negative fraction. This TCR was sampled from a man younger than 35 in good health. Some clones in this sample may be carry-over from other donors' samples. The CDR3 is CASSGGRSSGNTIYF. The CDR3 nucleotides read TGTGCCAGCAGTGGAGGTAGGAGCTCTGGAAACACCATATATTTT.